The present T cell receptor beta chain was sequenced within a study of T cell responses to AZD1222 COVID-19 vaccine. Measured with immunoSEQ multiplex PCR; TCRdb has only the in-frame clones, and not every one. The sample consists of some 280,000 clones, 94% of them appearing once. The V end lost 4 bases, the J end lost 8 bases, and 9 bases lay between the germline ends. The CDR3 has 11 amino acids. Germline assignment: CDR1 SGHDT and CDR2 YYEEEE. The specimen was peripheral blood, collected 28 days after the second AZD1222 dose. This receptor was obtained from an adult who received the AZD1222 COVID-19 vaccine. The chain carries TRBV5-6 and TRBJ1-2; the D gene is possibly TRBD1 (6 bases). Written as DNA, the CDR3 is TGTGCCAGCAGCCTTACAGGGGGCTACACCTTC. It yields the protein CASSLTGGYTF.